A single sample gave rise to the 21 T cell receptor beta chains below, sequenced in a study of T-cell memory formation after mild COVID-19. TCRdb re-called the 5' RACE reads through MiXCR, storing one row per CDR3 protein. The table shows 300,000 or so distinct CDR3 sequences, with 15% to 20% occurring only once. The source material was PBMCs or a T cell subset sorted from them (not recorded which). These receptors were taken from a man aged 18 to 35 who had mild COVID-19 (a few samples of this study predate the infection). Cell type and time point are not known.

This rearrangement joins TRBV11-2 to TRBJ2-7, with 7 bases fitting TRBD1. Trimming cost V 4 bases and J 4 bases; bases outside gene matches: 10. This CDR3 region has 15 residues. Looked up from germline, CDR1 is SGHAT and CDR2 is FQNNGV. The CDR3 here is CASSSTGSFLYEQYF. For the CDR3, the DNA is TGTGCCAGCAGCTCGACAGGGTCCTTCCTTTACGAGCAGTACTTC.

The J gene is TRBJ1-1, the V gene TRBV28; no definite D call. CDR3 size: 14 residues. In germline, CDR1 is MDHEN, CDR2 SYDVKM. V dropped 2 bases and J dropped 0 bases, with 7 bases sitting between them. CDR3 bases: TGTGCCAGCAGTTTAAACACCATGAACACTGAAGCTTTCTTT. This translates into CASSLNTMNTEAFF.

V usage is TRBV6-2 or TRBV6-3 and J usage is TRBJ2-5; D gene unclear. CDR1 is MNHEY, CDR2 SVGEGT, per germline. V lost 6 bases, J lost 4 bases, and 12 bases lay in between. The CDR3 contains 13 residues. The CDR3 loop reads CASRSPGGETQYF. The CDR3 region has the DNA TGTGCCAGCAGATCACCGGGTGGAGAGACCCAGTACTTC.

The rearrangement joins TRBV10-3 to TRBJ2-2; D is undetermined. This CDR3 spans 16 amino acids. Germline V gives CDR1 ENHRY, CDR2 SYGVKD. V was clipped by 2 bases and J by 0 bases, with 10 bases between them. CDR3 residues: CAISEISGSNTGELFF. CDR3 bases: TGTGCCATCAGTGAGATTTCCGGGTCGAACACCGGGGAGCTGTTTTTT.

This sequence joins TRBV6-1 and TRBJ2-7; 8 bases line up with TRBD1. CDR3 length equals 13 residues. CDR1 MNHNS and CDR2 SASEGT come from the germline V gene. J gave up 2 bases and V 6 bases, and 3 bases lay outside the gene matches. CDR3 loop: CASRGQGPYEQYV. The CDR3 DNA is TGTGCCAGCAGAGGACAGGGACCCTACGAGCAGTACGTC.

The CDR3 here is CASSVSGLGSYNEQFF. CDR3 DNA: TGTGCCAGCAGCGTATCGGGACTAGGCTCCTACAATGAGCAGTTCTTC. The V and J genes are TRBV9 and TRBJ2-1, with 8 bases aligning to TRBD2. The trim removed 1 base at V and 0 bases at J, leaving 3 bases unmatched. Germline-derived CDR1 and CDR2 are SGDLS and YYNGEE. This CDR3 region has 16 residues.

The gene calls are TRBV3-1 and TRBJ2-2; the D is unclear. Germline CDR1 LGHDT, CDR2 YNNKEL (reference sequence). V lost 0 bases, J lost 3 bases, and 5 bases lay in between. This CDR3 has 14 residues. Here the CDR3 DNA reads TGTGCCAGCAGCCAAGACGGATACACCGGGGAGCTGTTTTTT. It is translated as CASSQDGYTGELFF.

The CDR3 DNA sequence: TGCAGCGTTGCCGGGGACACCTATCAGCCCCAGCATTTT. This encodes CSVAGDTYQPQHF. The chain has TRBV29-1 and TRBJ1-5, with D tentatively TRBD1 (6 bases). This CDR3 is built from 13 residues. The V end was cut by 4 bases, the J end by 5 bases, with 12 bases between. Per germline, CDR1 SQVTM and CDR2 ANQGSEA. Full variable domain (missing parts from reference TRBV29-1 and TRBJ1-5): SAVISQKPSRDICQRGTSLTIQCQVDSQVTMMFWYRQQPGQSLTLIATANQGSEATYESGFVIDKFPISRPNLTFSTLTVSNMSPEDSSIYLCSVAGDTYQPQHFGDGTRLSIL.

This clonotype has at least ten counts. CDR3 protein: CASRKRGPYEQYF. As DNA, the CDR3 is TGTGCCAGCAGAAAGAGGGGCCCCTACGAGCAGTACTTC. The chain employs TRBV6-1 and TRBJ2-7; tentatively, D is TRBD1 or TRBD2 (5 bases each). Germline V CDR1 and CDR2: MNHNS, SASEGT. There are 13 residues in the CDR3. V lost 6 bases and J 2 bases, leaving 11 bases between the germline ends.

This clonotype came up a few times. The chain links TRBV5-6 to TRBJ2-5, with 11 positions matching TRBD2. The CDR3 has 15 residues. Per the germline V gene, CDR1 is SGHDT and CDR2 is YYEEEE. V was pared by 0 bases and J by 5 bases, with 3 bases of the junction left unmatched. CDR3 nucleotide sequence: TGTGCCAGCAGCTTGGTAGCGGGGGGGTCGGAGACCCAGTACTTC. Its protein product is CASSLVAGGSETQYF.

This sequence joins TRBV12-3 or TRBV12-4 and TRBJ2-3, with D possibly TRBD1 on 5 matching bases. The CDR3 runs to 15 residues. Trimming shortened V by 8 bases and J by 2 bases, and 17 bases separated the two germline ends. The CDR3 sequence is CASLGRGADTDTQYF. The CDR3 DNA is TGTGCCAGCCTCGGTCGTGGGGCAGACACAGATACGCAGTATTTT.

The chain is built from TRBV20-1 and TRBJ1-1, with D unresolved. The germline V and J ends were trimmed by 5 bases and 4 bases, with 11 bases remaining between them. CDR1 and CDR2 from the germline V gene are DFQATT and SNEGSKA (reference sequence). This CDR3 is built from 12 residues. The CDR3 nucleotides read TGCAGTGCTTTAGAAGATGCCACTGAAGCTTTCTTT. The encoded protein is CSALEDATEAFF.

This clonotype was observed a few times. V and J are TRBV12-3 or TRBV12-4 and TRBJ2-5; 7 nucleotides align to TRBD1. The CDR3 has 14 residues. Trimming removed 5 bases from V and 5 bases from J; junction bases left unmatched: 8. CDR3 amino acids: CASSPHTGEETQYF. The DNA of the CDR3 is TGTGCCAGCAGTCCCCACACAGGGGAGGAGACCCAGTACTTC.

The CDR3 region has the DNA TGCAGTGCAAGGGGCCTAGCGGTGAGCTACGAGCAGTACTTC. Amino acids: CSARGLAVSYEQYF. The chain recombines TRBV20-1 with TRBJ2-7, with 7 bases lining up with TRBD2. Germline V lookup: CDR1 DFQATT, CDR2 SNEGSKA (reference sequence). The CDR3 covers 14 residues. V lost 6 bases, J lost 3 bases, and 11 bases stayed unmatched.

This rearrangement joins TRBV19 to TRBJ2-1; 8 nucleotides match TRBD2. The CDR3 extends over 16 amino acids. From germline, CDR1 is LNHDA and CDR2 SQIVND (reference sequence). The ends lost 4 bases at V and 2 bases at J; junction bases unmatched: 7. The CDR3 spells CASSSDGGVPYNEQFF. In DNA, the CDR3 is TGTGCCAGTAGTAGCGACGGGGGGGTGCCCTACAATGAGCAGTTCTTC.

Ten or more counts support this clonotype. The V gene is TRBV28, the J gene TRBJ2-3; TRBD1 might be the D (6 bases). The V end lost 5 bases, the J end lost 7 bases, and 13 bases lay between the germline ends. The V gene's germline CDR1 is MDHEN and CDR2 SYDVKM. The CDR3 is 13 amino acids. CDR3 nucleotides: TGTGCCAGCAGTCGCGACACAGGGTATACGCAGTATTTT. Translating it yields CASSRDTGYTQYF.

This clonotype was observed a handful of times. The CDR3 DNA reads as TGTGCCAGCCGACTCTCTAGCACAGATACGCAGTATTTT. Translated: CASRLSSTDTQYF. The chain uses TRBV7-2 and TRBJ2-3; unclear D gene. The germline V gene encodes CDR1 SGHTA and CDR2 FQGNSA. The CDR3 contains 13 residues. Trimming removed 8 bases at V and 0 bases at J, with 9 bases between.

This clonotype was recorded a few times. V usage is TRBV7-2 and J usage is TRBJ1-4; D unclear. Germline CDR1 SGHTA, CDR2 FQGNSA. V lost 5 bases to trimming and J lost 3 bases, with 16 bases between them. CDR3 length: 16 residues. CDR3 coding DNA: TGTGCCAGCAGCCAAAGGCGGCTCCGAGCTAATGAAAAACTGTTTTTT. It encodes CASSQRRLRANEKLFF.

This chain links TRBV12-3 or TRBV12-4 with TRBJ1-5; D is ambiguous. The V gene lost 6 bases and the J gene lost 6 bases, with 15 bases spanning the gap. CDR3 length: 14 amino acids. The CDR3 here is CASSSAGFGQPQHF. CDR3 DNA sequence: TGTGCCAGCAGCTCGGCGGGGTTCGGTCAGCCCCAGCATTTT.

V usage is TRBV10-2 and J usage is TRBJ1-1, with TRBD1 matching over 7 bases. The germline V gene has CDR1 WSHSY and CDR2 SAAADI. The CDR3 consists of 14 residues. The V segment lost 6 bases and the J segment 3 bases; nucleotides outside the gene matches: 7. Written as DNA, the CDR3 is TGCGCCAGCAGCAGGGGGAAGATAGACACTGAAGCTTTCTTT. Translating it yields CASSRGKIDTEAFF.

Only a few counts were recorded for this clonotype. This chain links TRBV6-5 with TRBJ2-2; the D call may be TRBD1 or TRBD2 (5 bases each). The CDR3 runs 14 residues. Germline loops: CDR1 MNHEY, CDR2 SVGAGI. V lost 2 bases and J lost 5, with 9 bases in between. The CDR3 DNA reads as TGTGCCAGCAGTTACATAGAGGGGACCGGGGAGCTGTTTTTT. Translating gives CASSYIEGTGELFF.